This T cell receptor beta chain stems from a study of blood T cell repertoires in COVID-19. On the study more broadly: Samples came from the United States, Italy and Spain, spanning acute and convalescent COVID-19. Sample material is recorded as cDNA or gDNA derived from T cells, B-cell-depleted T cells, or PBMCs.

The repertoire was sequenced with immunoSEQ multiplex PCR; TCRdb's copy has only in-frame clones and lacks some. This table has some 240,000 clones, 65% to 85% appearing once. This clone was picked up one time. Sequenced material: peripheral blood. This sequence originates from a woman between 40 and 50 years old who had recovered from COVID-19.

The CDR3 nucleotides read TGTGCCAGCAGTCGCGGATTTCTCACAGATACGCAGTATTTT. This translates into CASSRGFLTDTQYF. This chain links TRBV27 with TRBJ2-3; D remains ambiguous. The CDR3 is made up of 14 amino acids. V lost 5 bases, J lost 2 bases, and 11 bases lay in between. CDR1 is MNHEY and CDR2 is SMNVEV in the germline V gene (reference sequence).